A selection of T cell receptor beta chains follows, all from one sample in a study of cytomegalovirus exposure and HLA in healthy donors. Repertoires were generated with immunoSEQ multiplex PCR, while TCRdb's copy carries only in-frame clones and drops some. The sample has about 210,000 clones, just under 80% seen once. Specimen: PBMCs. The receptor source for this set is a boy aged 5-17 years in good health and CMV-seronegative. Both conserved end residues are part of each CDR3. The D gene is left open where the match is weak. Clone size, where shown, is once, few, many, or a class for clones that have expanded.

V gene	J gene	clone size	D gene	CDR3 DNA	CDR3 protein
TRBV6-5	TRBJ1-2	NA	NA	TGTGCCAGCAGTTACGTAGGGGCCCGAACTAACTATGGCTACACCTTC	CASSYVGARTNYGYTF
TRBV30	TRBJ2-2	NA	NA	TGTGCCTGGAGTGTTTACGCAGGCCGAGCAGCGGAGCTGTTTTTT	CAWSVYAGRAAELFF
TRBV6-5	TRBJ1-1	few	NA	TGTGCCAGCAGTTACTTGCCCCGGGATCTGAACACTGAAGCTTTCTTT	CASSYLPRDLNTEAFF
TRBV4-1	TRBJ2-7	once	TRBD1	TGCGCCAGCAGCCCGAGGGACAGCGCCTACGAGCAGTACTTC	CASSPRDSAYEQYF
TRBV10-3	TRBJ1-1	NA	NA	TGTGCCATCAGTGAGTCTAGCGAGGGCTACACTGAAGCTTTCTTT	CAISESSEGYTEAFF
TRBV14	TRBJ2-7	NA	TRBD2	TGTGCCAGCAGCCAAGGGGGTTATGCCGGGAGGGCACGCGACGAGCAGTACTTC	CASSQGGYAGRARDEQYF
TRBV20-1	TRBJ2-3	NA	NA	TGCAGTGCCCCGATCGGGGATACGCAGTATTTT	CSAPIGDTQYF
TRBV2	TRBJ2-2	NA	TRBD1	TGTGCCAGCAGGCTACAGGGGGCCGGGGAGCTGTTTTTT	CASRLQGAGELFF
TRBV7-8	TRBJ2-7	NA	NA	TGTGCCAGCAACACTTATTCGGGCGAGCAGTACTTC	CASNTYSGEQYF
TRBV27	TRBJ2-2	NA	TRBD2	TGTGCCACCGGGACTAGCGGGGTCAACACCGGGGAGCTGTTTTTT	CATGTSGVNTGELFF
TRBV2	TRBJ1-1	NA	NA	TGTGCCAGCAGTGTAACGGGACAATTGAACACTGAAGCTTTCTTT	CASSVTGQLNTEAFF
TRBV18	TRBJ2-1	NA	NA	TGTGCCAGCTCACCACTCCTGGCTAGCTCCTACAATGAGCAGTTCTTC	CASSPLLASSYNEQFF
TRBV2	TRBJ1-1	once	TRBD1	TGTGCCAGCAGTGACCAGGACAGGGGAACTGAAGCTTTCTTT	CASSDQDRGTEAFF
TRBV11-3	TRBJ2-2	few	TRBD1	TGTGCCAGCGGGGAAGGGGACAGGCCTACCGGGGAGCTGTTTTTT	CASGEGDRPTGELFF
TRBV2	TRBJ1-1	few	NA	TGTGCCAGCAGTGAAAGAACTCGGGGTGACACTGAAGCTTTCTTT	CASSERTRGDTEAFF
TRBV4-2	TRBJ2-1	medium-sized	NA	TGTGCCAGCAGCCAAGATGCGGGGAGCTCCTACAATGAGCAGTTCTTC	CASSQDAGSSYNEQFF
TRBV7-6	TRBJ1-6	NA	TRBD1	TGTGCCAGCAGCTCTAGAAGGGACAGGGCGTCACCCCTCCACTTT	CASSSRRDRASPLHF
TRBV7-9	TRBJ2-3	NA	TRBD2	TGTGCCAGCAGCGTCCGCATCCGGGGGGGCACAGATACGCAGTATTTT	CASSVRIRGGTDTQYF
TRBV29-1	TRBJ1-1	NA	TRBD1	TGCAGCGTTGAAGTCCCCCGGACAGGGCGGTACACTGAAGCTTTCTTT	CSVEVPRTGRYTEAFF
TRBV6-1	TRBJ1-5	NA	TRBD1	TGTGCCAGCAGTGAGGCGAGAAACAGGGGTCAGCCCCAGCATTTT	CASSEARNRGQPQHF
TRBV29-1	TRBJ1-2	NA	TRBD1	TGCAGCGTCGTGGACAGGGGGCATGGCTACACCTTC	CSVVDRGHGYTF
TRBV11-3	TRBJ1-2	NA	NA	TGTGCCAGCAGCCAGCAGGGTACGAACTATGGCTACACCTTC	CASSQQGTNYGYTF